This T cell receptor (beta chain) is from a study of blood T cell repertoires in COVID-19. Study as a whole: Collection of acute and convalescent COVID-19 samples took place in the United States, Italy and Spain. Nucleic acid was either cDNA or gDNA, and it came from T cells, B-cell-depleted T cells, or PBMCs.

CDR1 is SGHVS and CDR2 is FNYEAQ in the germline V gene. This CDR3 has 14 residues. V was shortened by 1 base and J by 2 bases, with 6 bases between the two germline ends. As processed by the authors: Nucleated cell number was recorded as an estimate derived from reference gene primer amplification. Generated by immunoSEQ multiplex PCR, the TCRdb table keeps only in-frame clones and is missing some. The V and J calls and the clone size are those of that table, but D and trimming were determined from the DNA. The sample records hundreds of thousands of clones, around 90% being singletons. The J gene is TRBJ2-1, the V gene TRBV7-6; unclear D gene. The sample consisted of peripheral blood. This receptor was obtained from an older man with acute or convalescent COVID-19. The CDR3 loop reads CASSLDSTYNEQFF. The CDR3 bases are TGTGCCAGCAGCTTAGACTCAACCTACAATGAGCAGTTCTTC.